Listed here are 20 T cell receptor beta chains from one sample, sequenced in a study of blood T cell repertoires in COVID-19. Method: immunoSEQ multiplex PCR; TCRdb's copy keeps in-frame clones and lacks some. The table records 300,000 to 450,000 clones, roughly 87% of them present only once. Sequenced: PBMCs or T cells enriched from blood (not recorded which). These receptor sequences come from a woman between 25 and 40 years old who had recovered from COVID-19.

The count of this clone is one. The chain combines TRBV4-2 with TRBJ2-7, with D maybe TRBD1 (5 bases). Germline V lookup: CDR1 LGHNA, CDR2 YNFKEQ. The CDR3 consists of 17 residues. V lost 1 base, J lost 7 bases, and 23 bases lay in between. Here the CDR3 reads CASSQGGLGSRDWEQYF. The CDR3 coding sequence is TGTGCCAGCAGCCAAGGGGGCTTAGGGTCCAGGGATTGGGAGCAGTACTTC.

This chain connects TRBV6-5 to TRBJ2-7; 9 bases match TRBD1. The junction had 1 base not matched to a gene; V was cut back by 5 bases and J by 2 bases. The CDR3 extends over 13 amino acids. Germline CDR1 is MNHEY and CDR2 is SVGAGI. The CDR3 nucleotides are TGTGCCAGCAGTCGGGACAGGGCCTACGAGCAGTACTTC. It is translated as CASSRDRAYEQYF.

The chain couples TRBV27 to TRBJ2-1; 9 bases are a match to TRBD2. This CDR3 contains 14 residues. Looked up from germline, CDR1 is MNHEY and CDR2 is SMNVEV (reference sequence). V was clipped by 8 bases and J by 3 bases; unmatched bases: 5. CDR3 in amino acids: CASWAGGLYNEQFF. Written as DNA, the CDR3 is TGTGCCAGCTGGGCGGGGGGGCTCTACAATGAGCAGTTCTTC.

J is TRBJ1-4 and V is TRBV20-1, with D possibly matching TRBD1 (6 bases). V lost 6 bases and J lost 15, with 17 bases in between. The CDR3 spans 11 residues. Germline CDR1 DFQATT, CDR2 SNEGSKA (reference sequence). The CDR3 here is CSAAEQGSVFF. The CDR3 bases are TGCAGTGCCGCAGAACAGGGTTCGGTGTTTTTT.

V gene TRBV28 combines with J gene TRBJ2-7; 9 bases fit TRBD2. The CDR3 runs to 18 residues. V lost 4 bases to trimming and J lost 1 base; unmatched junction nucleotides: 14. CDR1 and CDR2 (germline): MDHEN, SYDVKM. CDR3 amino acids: CASSSPVGAGGQSYEQYF. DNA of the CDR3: TGTGCCAGCAGTTCCCCCGTTGGAGCGGGGGGCCAGTCCTACGAGCAGTACTTC.

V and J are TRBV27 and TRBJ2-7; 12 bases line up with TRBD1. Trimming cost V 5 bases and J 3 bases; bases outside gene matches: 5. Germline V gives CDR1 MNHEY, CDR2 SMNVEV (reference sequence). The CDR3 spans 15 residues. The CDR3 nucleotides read TGTGCCAGCAGTCTCGGGACAGGGGGCCTCTACGAGCAGTACTTC. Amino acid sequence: CASSLGTGGLYEQYF.

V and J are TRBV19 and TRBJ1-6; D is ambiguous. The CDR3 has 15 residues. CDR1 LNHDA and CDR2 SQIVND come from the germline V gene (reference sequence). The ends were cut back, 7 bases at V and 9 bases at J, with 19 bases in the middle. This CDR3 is CASTPGAAGFSPLHF. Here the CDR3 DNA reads TGTGCCAGTACCCCGGGCGCCGCGGGGTTTTCACCCCTCCACTTT.

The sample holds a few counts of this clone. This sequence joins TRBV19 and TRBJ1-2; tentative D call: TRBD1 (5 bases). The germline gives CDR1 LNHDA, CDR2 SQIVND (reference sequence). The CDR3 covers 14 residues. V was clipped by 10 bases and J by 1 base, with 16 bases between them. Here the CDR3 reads CATEGRDYNYGYTF. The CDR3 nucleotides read TGTGCCACCGAGGGGAGGGATTATAACTATGGCTACACCTTC.

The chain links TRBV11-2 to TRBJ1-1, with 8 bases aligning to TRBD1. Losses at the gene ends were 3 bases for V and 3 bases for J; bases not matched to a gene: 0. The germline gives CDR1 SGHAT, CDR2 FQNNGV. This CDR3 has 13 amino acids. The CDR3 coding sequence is TGTGCCAGCAGCTTGGACAGGGACACTGAAGCTTTCTTT. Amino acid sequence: CASSLDRDTEAFF.

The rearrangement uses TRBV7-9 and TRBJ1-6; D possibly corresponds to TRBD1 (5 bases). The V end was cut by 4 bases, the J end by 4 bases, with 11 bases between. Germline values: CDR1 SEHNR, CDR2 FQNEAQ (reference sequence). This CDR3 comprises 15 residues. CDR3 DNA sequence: TGTGCCAGCAGCTCTGGGGCACCTTATAATTCACCCCTCCACTTT. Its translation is CASSSGAPYNSPLHF.

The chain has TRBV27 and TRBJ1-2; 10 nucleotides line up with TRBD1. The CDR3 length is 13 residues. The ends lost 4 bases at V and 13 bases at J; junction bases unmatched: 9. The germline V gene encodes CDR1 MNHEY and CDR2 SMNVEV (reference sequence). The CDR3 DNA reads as TGTGCCAGCAGTTCACAGACAGGGGGCGATTCCACCTTC. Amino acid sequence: CASSSQTGGDSTF.

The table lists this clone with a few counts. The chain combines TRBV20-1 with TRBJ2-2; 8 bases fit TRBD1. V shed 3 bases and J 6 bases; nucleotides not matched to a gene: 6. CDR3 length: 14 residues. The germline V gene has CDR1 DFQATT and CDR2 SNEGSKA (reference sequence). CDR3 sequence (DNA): TGCAGTGCTAGTCGCAGGGGGCAAGCCGGGGAGCTGTTTTTT. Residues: CSASRRGQAGELFF.

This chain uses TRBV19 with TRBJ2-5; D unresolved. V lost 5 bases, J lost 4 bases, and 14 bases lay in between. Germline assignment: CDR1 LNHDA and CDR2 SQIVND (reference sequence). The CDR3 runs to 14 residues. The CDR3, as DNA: TGTGCCAGTAGTCTCACGTCGGGTCCAGAGACCCAGTACTTC. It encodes CASSLTSGPETQYF. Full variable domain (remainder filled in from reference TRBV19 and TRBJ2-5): DGGITQSPKYLFRKEGQNVTLSCEQNLNHDAMYWYRQDPGQGLRLIYYSQIVNDFQKGDIAEGYSVSREKKESFPLTVTSAQKNPTAFYLCASSLTSGPETQYFGPGTRLLVL.

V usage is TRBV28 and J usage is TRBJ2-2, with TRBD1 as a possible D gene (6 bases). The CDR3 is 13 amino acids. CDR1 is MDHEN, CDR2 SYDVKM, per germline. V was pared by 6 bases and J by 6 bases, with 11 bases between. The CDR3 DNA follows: TGTGCCAGCAGAAAACAGGGAGCCGGGGAGCTGTTTTTT. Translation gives CASRKQGAGELFF. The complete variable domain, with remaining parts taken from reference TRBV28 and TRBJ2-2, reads DVKVTQSSRYLVKRTGEKVFLECVQDMDHENMFWYRQDPGLGLRLIYFSYDVKMKEKGDIPEGYSVSREKKERFSLILESASTNQTSMYLCASRKQGAGELFFGEGSRLTVL.

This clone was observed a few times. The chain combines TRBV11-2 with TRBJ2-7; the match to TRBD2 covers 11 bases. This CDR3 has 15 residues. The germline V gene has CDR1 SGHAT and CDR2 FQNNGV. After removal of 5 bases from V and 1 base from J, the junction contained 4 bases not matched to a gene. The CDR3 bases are TGTGCCAGCAGCATGGGGACTAGCGGATCCTACGAGCAGTACTTC. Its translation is CASSMGTSGSYEQYF.

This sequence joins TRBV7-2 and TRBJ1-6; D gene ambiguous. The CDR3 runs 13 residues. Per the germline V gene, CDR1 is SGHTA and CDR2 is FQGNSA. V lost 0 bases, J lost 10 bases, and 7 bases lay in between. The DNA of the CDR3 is TGTGCCAGCAGCTTAGCCACTCGGTCACCCCTCCACTTT. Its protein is CASSLATRSPLHF.

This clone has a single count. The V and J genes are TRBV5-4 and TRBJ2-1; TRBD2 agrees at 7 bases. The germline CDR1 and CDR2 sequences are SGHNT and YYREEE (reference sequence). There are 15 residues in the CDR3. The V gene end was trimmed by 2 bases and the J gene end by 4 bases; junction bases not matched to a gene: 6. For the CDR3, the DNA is TGTGCCAGCAGCTTCGCGGGGGTAGATTACAATGAGCAGTTCTTC. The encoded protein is CASSFAGVDYNEQFF.

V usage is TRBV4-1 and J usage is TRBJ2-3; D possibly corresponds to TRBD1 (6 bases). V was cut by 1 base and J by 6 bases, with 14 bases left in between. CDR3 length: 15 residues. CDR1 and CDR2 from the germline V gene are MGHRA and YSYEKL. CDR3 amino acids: CASSQVGTFRDTQYF. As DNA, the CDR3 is TGCGCCAGCAGCCAAGTTGGGACATTTAGGGATACGCAGTATTTT.

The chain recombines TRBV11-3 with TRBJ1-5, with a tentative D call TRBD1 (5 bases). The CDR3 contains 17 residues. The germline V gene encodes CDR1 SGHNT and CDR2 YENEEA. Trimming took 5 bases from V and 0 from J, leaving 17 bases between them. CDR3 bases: TGTGCCAGCAGCCTCCCCCGGGCGACAGATAGCAATCAGCCCCAGCATTTT. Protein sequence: CASSLPRATDSNQPQHF.

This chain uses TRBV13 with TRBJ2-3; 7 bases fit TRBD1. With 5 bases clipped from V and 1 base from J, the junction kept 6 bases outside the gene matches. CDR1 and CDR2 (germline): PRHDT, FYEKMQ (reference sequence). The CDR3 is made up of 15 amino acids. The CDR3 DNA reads TGTGCCAGCAGCCCACGACAGGGAGGCACAGATACGCAGTATTTT. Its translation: CASSPRQGGTDTQYF.